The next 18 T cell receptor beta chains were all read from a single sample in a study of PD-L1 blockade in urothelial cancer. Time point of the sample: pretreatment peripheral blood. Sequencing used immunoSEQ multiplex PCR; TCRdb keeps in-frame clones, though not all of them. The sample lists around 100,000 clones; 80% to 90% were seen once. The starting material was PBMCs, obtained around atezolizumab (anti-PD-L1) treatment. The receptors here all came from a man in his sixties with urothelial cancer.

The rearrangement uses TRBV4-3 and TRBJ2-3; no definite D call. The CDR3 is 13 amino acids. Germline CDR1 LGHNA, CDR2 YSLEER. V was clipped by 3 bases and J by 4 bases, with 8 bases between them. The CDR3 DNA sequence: TGCGCCAGCAGCCAGGTCGGAGCAGATACGCAGTATTTT. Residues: CASSQVGADTQYF.

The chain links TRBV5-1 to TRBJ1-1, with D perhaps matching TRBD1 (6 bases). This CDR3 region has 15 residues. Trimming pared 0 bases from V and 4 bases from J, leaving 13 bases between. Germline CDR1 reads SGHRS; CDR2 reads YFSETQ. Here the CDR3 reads CASSLGTDLGTEAFF. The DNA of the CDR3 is TGCGCCAGCAGCTTGGGGACAGACCTAGGCACTGAAGCTTTCTTT.

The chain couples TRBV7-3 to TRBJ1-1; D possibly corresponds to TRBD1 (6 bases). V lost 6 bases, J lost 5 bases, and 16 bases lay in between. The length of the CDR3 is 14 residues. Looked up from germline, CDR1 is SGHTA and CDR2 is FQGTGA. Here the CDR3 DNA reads TGTGCCAGCAGTCTCGCGGGGGGGCGGACTGAAGCTTTCTTT. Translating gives CASSLAGGRTEAFF.

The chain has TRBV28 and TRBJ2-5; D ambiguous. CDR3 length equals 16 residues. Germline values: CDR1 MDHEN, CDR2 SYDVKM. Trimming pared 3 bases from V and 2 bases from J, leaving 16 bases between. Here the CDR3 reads CASSFLGRLTQETQYF. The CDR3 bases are TGTGCCAGCAGTTTTCTGGGCCGTCTAACGCAAGAGACCCAGTACTTC.

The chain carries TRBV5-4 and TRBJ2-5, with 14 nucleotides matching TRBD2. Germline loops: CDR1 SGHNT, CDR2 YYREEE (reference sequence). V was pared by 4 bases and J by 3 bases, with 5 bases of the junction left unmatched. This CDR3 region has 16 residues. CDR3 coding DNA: TGTGCCAGCAGCCCGGGGACTAGCGGGGGCAAAGAGACCCAGTACTTC. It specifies CASSPGTSGGKETQYF.

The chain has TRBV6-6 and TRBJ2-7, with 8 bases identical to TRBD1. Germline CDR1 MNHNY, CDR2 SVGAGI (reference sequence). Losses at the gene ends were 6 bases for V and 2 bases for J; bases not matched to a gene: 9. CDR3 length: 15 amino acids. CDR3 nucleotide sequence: TGTGCCAGCAGATTGACAGGGGCCCCCACCTACGAGCAGTACTTC. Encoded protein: CASRLTGAPTYEQYF.

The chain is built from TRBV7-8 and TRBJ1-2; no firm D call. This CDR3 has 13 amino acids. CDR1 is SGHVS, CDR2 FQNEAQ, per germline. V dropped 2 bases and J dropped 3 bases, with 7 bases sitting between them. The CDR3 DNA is TGTGCCAGCAGCTTACACGGGGACTATGGCTACACCTTC. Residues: CASSLHGDYGYTF.

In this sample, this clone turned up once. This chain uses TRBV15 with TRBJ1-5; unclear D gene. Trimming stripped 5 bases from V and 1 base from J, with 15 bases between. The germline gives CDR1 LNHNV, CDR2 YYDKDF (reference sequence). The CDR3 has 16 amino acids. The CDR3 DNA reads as TGTGCCACCAGCTCTGCAGCCGGGAGCAGCAATCAGCCCCAGCATTTT. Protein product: CATSSAAGSSNQPQHF.

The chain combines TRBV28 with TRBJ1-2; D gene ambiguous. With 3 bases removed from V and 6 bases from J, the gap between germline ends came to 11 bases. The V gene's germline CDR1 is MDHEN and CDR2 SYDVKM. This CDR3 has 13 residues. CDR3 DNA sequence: TGTGCCAGCAGTTTGAGGCCAGAAAATGGCTACACCTTC. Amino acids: CASSLRPENGYTF.

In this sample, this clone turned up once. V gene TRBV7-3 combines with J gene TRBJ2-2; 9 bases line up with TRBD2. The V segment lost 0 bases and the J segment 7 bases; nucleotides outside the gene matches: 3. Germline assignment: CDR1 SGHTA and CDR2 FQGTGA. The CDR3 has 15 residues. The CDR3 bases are TGTGCCAGCAGCTTAACCAGCGGGGGGCTCGGGGAGCTGTTTTTT. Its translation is CASSLTSGGLGELFF.

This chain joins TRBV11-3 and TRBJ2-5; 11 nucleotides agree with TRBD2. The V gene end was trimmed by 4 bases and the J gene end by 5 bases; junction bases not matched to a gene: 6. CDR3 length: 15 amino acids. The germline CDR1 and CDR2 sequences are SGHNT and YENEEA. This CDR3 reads CASSSGTSGRETQYF. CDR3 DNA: TGTGCCAGCAGCTCTGGGACTAGCGGTCGGGAGACCCAGTACTTC.

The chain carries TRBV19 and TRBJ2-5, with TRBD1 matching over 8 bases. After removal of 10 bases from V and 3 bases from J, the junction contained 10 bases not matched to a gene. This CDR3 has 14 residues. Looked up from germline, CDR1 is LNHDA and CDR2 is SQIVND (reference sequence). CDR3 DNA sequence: TGTGCCACCAGTGACAGGGGAGGTGAAGAGACCCAGTACTTC. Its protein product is CATSDRGGEETQYF. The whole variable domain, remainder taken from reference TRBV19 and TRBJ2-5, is DGGITQSPKYLFRKEGQNVTLSCEQNLNHDAMYWYRQDPGQGLRLIYYSQIVNDFQKGDIAEGYSVSREKKESFPLTVTSAQKNPTAFYLCATSDRGGEETQYFGPGTRLLVL.

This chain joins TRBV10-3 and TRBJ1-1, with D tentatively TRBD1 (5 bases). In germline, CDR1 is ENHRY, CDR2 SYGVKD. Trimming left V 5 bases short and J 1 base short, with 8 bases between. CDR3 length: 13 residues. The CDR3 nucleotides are TGTGCCATCAGTTCCCAGGGGAACACTGAAGCTTTCTTT. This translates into CAISSQGNTEAFF.

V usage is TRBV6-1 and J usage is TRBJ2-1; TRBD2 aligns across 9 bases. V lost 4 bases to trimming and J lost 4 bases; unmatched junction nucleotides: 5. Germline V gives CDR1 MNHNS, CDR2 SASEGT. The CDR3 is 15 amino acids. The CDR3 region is CASSVLAGSYNEQFF. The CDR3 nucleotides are TGTGCCAGCAGTGTTCTAGCGGGGTCTTACAATGAGCAGTTCTTC.

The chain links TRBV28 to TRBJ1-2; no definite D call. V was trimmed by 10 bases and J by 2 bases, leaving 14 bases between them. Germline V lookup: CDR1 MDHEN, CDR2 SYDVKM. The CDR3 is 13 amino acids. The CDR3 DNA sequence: TGTGCCACCTACTTCCCTTTAAACTATGGCTACACCTTC. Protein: CATYFPLNYGYTF.

CDR3 region: CASSMQFGPKYEQYF. The CDR3 coding sequence is TGTGCCAGTAGTATGCAGTTTGGTCCGAAATACGAGCAGTACTTC. The rearrangement joins TRBV19 to TRBJ2-7; D ambiguous. The V gene lost 3 bases and the J gene lost 4 bases, with 16 bases spanning the gap. CDR1 is LNHDA, CDR2 SQIVND, per germline (reference sequence). This CDR3 is 15 amino acids long.

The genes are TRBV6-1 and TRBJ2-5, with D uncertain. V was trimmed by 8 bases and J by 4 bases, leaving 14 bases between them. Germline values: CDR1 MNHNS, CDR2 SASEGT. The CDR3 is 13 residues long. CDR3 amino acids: CASPLRPGETQYF. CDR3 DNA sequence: TGTGCCAGCCCACTCAGGCCAGGAGAGACCCAGTACTTC.

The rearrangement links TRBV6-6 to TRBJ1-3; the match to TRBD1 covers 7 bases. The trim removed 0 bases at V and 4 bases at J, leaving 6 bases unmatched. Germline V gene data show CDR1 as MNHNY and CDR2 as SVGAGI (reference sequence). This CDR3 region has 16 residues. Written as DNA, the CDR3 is TGTGCCAGCAGTTACTCGATAGGCAGGGGGGGAAACACCATATATTTT. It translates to CASSYSIGRGGNTIYF.